This T cell receptor (beta chain) is from a study of cytomegalovirus exposure and HLA in healthy donors. About the research overall: Earlier, 150 million to 200 million T cells were analyzed, and some 120 million unique TCR beta sequences were found among them. Study results and caveats: Donors belonging to an Asian-associated ancestry cluster reportedly showed fewer N-insertions in productive TCRs than the roughly 700-donor mean, according to what a later analysis found.

PCR primers comprised 60 Vbeta and 13 Jbeta primers. Profiling relied on immunoSEQ multiplex PCR, and the TCRdb table lists in-frame clones only, not all of them. The repertoire holds under 200,000 clones, with about 86% as singletons. All donors participated as healthy donors of bone marrow. V lost 3 bases and J lost 4; bases outside the gene matches: 3. Per germline, CDR1 MNHEY and CDR2 SMNVEV (reference sequence). This CDR3 region has 14 residues. Turning to this clone: Its specificity is not known.

The specimen sequenced was PBMCs. The gene calls are TRBV27 and TRBJ2-1, with TRBD1 matching 7 bases. The receptor's source is a woman in her twenties or thirties in good health and CMV-seronegative. The CDR3 DNA reads TGTGCCAGCAGTTTGGGACAGCTTTACAATGAGCAGTTCTTC. It translates to CASSLGQLYNEQFF.